The rows below give T cell receptor beta chains drawn from one sample of a study of T cells in Graves' hyperthyroidism and ophthalmopathy. In TCRdb, the multiplex PCR reads were re-called with MiXCR into one record per CDR3 protein. In the table there are roughly 750,000 distinct CDR3 sequences, roughly 15% of which are singletons. The sequenced sample consisted of blood. These receptors were taken from a man younger than 35 with Graves' hyperthyroidism. CDR3s include the opening cysteine and the closing phenylalanine or tryptophan. The D gene is left open where the match is weak. Size is stated for part of the rows, as once, few or many counts, or as a class when the clone is expanded.

J: TRBJ1-2; size: many; D: TRBD1; V: TRBV2; DNA: TGTGCCAGCAGTCAAGGACAGGGACCCTATGGCTACACCTTC; CDR3: CASSQGQGPYGYTF
J: TRBJ2-3; size: NA; D: TRBD2; V: TRBV15; DNA: TGTGCCAGCCAGACTAGCGGGGGTGGCACAGATACGCAGTATTTT; CDR3: CASQTSGGGTDTQYF
J: TRBJ1-2; size: few; D: NA; V: TRBV5-1; DNA: TGCGCCAGCAGCTTGCCGGGGGCGGGGTATGGCTACACCTTC; CDR3: CASSLPGAGYGYTF
J: TRBJ2-5; size: few; D: NA; V: TRBV5-5; DNA: TGTGCCAGCAGCGGGCCCCGGCGGGATCAAGAGACCCAGTACTTC; CDR3: CASSGPRRDQETQYF
J: TRBJ1-5; size: few; D: TRBD1; V: TRBV24-1; DNA: TGTGCCACCAGCGGGACAGCCCAAGGGCCCCAGCATTTT; CDR3: CATSGTAQGPQHF
J: TRBJ2-3; size: NA; D: NA; V: TRBV10-2; DNA: TGCGCCGTCAGGGGGGATACAGATACGCAGTATTTT; CDR3: CAVRGDTDTQYF
J: TRBJ1-2; size: NA; D: TRBD1; V: TRBV29-1; DNA: TGCAGCGCACGAGGGGGCGCCTATGGCTACACCTTC; CDR3: CSARGGAYGYTF
J: TRBJ2-5; size: few; D: NA; V: TRBV29-1; DNA: TGCAGCGTTCAGGGATGGGGAGAGACCCAGTACTTC; CDR3: CSVQGWGETQYF
J: TRBJ2-3; size: many; D: TRBD2; V: TRBV12-3/TRBV12-4; DNA: TGTGCCAGCAGTTTATCCGGGGGGACTACGCAGTATTTT; CDR3: CASSLSGGTTQYF
J: TRBJ2-3; size: many; D: NA; V: TRBV12-3/TRBV12-4; DNA: TGTGCCAGCAGTTTAGGTAACACAGATACGCAGTATTTT; CDR3: CASSLGNTDTQYF
J: TRBJ2-2; size: many; D: NA; V: TRBV28; DNA: TGTGCCAGCACCTCCAGGGCGAACACCGGGGAGCTGTTTTTT; CDR3: CASTSRANTGELFF
J: TRBJ2-7; size: few; D: NA; V: TRBV30; DNA: TGTGCCTGGGCAACACTCTACGAGCAGTACTTC; CDR3: CAWATLYEQYF
J: TRBJ2-1; size: NA; D: TRBD2; V: TRBV7-9; DNA: TGTGCCAGCAGCTCCGGGACTAGGGGATTCTACAATGAGCAGTTCTTC; CDR3: CASSSGTRGFYNEQFF
J: TRBJ2-2; size: few; D: TRBD2; V: TRBV28; DNA: TGTGCCAGCAGTTACAGGACTAGCCGGGCACACACCGGGGAGCTGTTTTTT; CDR3: CASSYRTSRAHTGELFF
J: TRBJ1-5; size: NA; D: NA; V: TRBV19; DNA: TGTGCCAGTAGTATGAACAGGGCCAATCAGCCCCAGCATTTT; CDR3: CASSMNRANQPQHF
J: TRBJ2-7; size: NA; D: TRBD2; V: TRBV15; DNA: TGTGCCACCAGCAGAGATAAGACTAGCGGGAGTGAAGAGCAGTACTTC; CDR3: CATSRDKTSGSEEQYF
J: TRBJ2-6; size: few; D: TRBD1; V: TRBV12-3/TRBV12-4; DNA: TGTGCCAGCAGTACAGGGGTTTCTGGGGCCAACGTCCTGACTTTC; CDR3: CASSTGVSGANVLTF
J: TRBJ1-5; size: many; D: TRBD1; V: TRBV2; DNA: TGTGCCAGCGGGGGACAGCTTAGCAATCAGCCCCAGCATTTT; CDR3: CASGGQLSNQPQHF
J: TRBJ1-2; size: NA; D: TRBD1; V: TRBV27; DNA: TGTGCCAGCAGTGACGACAGGGCGGGGGCCTATGGCTACACCTTC; CDR3: CASSDDRAGAYGYTF
J: TRBJ1-1; size: many; D: TRBD1; V: TRBV12-3/TRBV12-4; DNA: TGTGCCAGCAGGCCGGGACAGCTGAACACTGAAGCTTTCTTT; CDR3: CASRPGQLNTEAFF
J: TRBJ2-1; size: many; D: TRBD1; V: TRBV28; DNA: TGTGCCAGCCGGCAGGGGGCCAATGAGCAGTTCTTC; CDR3: CASRQGANEQFF
J: TRBJ2-1; size: many; D: TRBD1; V: TRBV7-9; DNA: TGTGCCAGCAGCATACAGGGGGCGCAGTTCTTC; CDR3: CASSIQGAQFF
J: TRBJ1-4; size: NA; D: NA; V: TRBV6-1; DNA: TGTGCCAGCAGTGACAAGGGGGCAACTAATGAAAAACTGTTTTTT; CDR3: CASSDKGATNEKLFF
J: TRBJ1-5; size: few; D: TRBD1; V: TRBV9; DNA: TGTGCCAGCAGCGTAGGGCCGACAGGGAATCAGCCCCAGCATTTT; CDR3: CASSVGPTGNQPQHF
J: TRBJ1-1; size: many; D: NA; V: TRBV27; DNA: TGTGCCAGCAGCTCTAAAGCTTTCTTT; CDR3: CASSSKAFF
J: TRBJ1-3; size: once; D: NA; V: TRBV7-2; DNA: TGTGCCAGCAGCTTAACATGGAGACCTGGAAACACCATATATTTT; CDR3: CASSLTWRPGNTIYF
J: TRBJ1-4; size: once; D: NA; V: TRBV4-2; DNA: TGTGCCAGCAGCCAAGATCGACGTCGGAGGAATGAAAAACTGTTTTTT; CDR3: CASSQDRRRRNEKLFF
J: TRBJ1-1; size: NA; D: NA; V: TRBV7-8; DNA: TGTGCCAGCAGCCCCTCCTCCGCGGCCGTGGCAGAAGCTTTCTTT; CDR3: CASSPSSAAVAEAFF
J: TRBJ2-5; size: few; D: TRBD2; V: TRBV28; DNA: TGTGCCAGCAGTTTATTCGGACTAGCGTATGAGACCCAGTACTTC; CDR3: CASSLFGLAYETQYF
J: TRBJ2-1; size: NA; D: NA; V: TRBV6-5; DNA: TGTGCCAGCAGTTACGGACCTGCGGGCGAGCAGTTCTTC; CDR3: CASSYGPAGEQFF
J: TRBJ2-7; size: NA; D: TRBD1; V: TRBV20-1; DNA: TGCAGTGCTAGAGATGAGGACAGGGGCTACGAGCAGTACTTC; CDR3: CSARDEDRGYEQYF
J: TRBJ2-1; size: few; D: TRBD2; V: TRBV7-3; DNA: TGTGCCAGCAGCTTAGTGGGTGGGCCTAGCGGGAAGCATGAGCAGTTCTTC; CDR3: CASSLVGGPSGKHEQFF
J: TRBJ2-4; size: few; D: NA; V: TRBV20-1; DNA: TGCAGTGCTAGGACGACTTTCCCAAACATTCAGTACTTC; CDR3: CSARTTFPNIQYF
J: TRBJ2-7; size: many; D: NA; V: TRBV7-2; DNA: TGTGCCAGCGGGGCGGACTCCTACGAGCAGTACTTC; CDR3: CASGADSYEQYF
J: TRBJ2-2; size: NA; D: NA; V: TRBV7-9; DNA: TGTGCCCTGGAGGACACCGGGGAGCTGTTTTTT; CDR3: CALEDTGELFF
J: TRBJ2-5; size: few; D: NA; V: TRBV6-5; DNA: TGTGCCAGCAGTTACGGCCAGGATGAGACCCAGTACTTC; CDR3: CASSYGQDETQYF
J: TRBJ1-2; size: few; D: NA; V: TRBV20-1; DNA: TGCAGTGCCACAAATATACTCCGGGATTCCTATGGCTACACCTTC; CDR3: CSATNILRDSYGYTF
J: TRBJ2-1; size: many; D: NA; V: TRBV11-2; DNA: TGTGCCAGCAGCAACCGGGAATACAATGAGCAGTTCTTC; CDR3: CASSNREYNEQFF
J: TRBJ1-1; size: many; D: TRBD1; V: TRBV5-1; DNA: TGCGCCAGCAGCCCTAAGCCAGGGGGCAACTATCCTGACACTGAAGCTTTCTTT; CDR3: CASSPKPGGNYPDTEAFF
J: TRBJ2-1; size: many; D: TRBD2; V: TRBV11-2; DNA: TGTGCCAGCAGCTCCGGACTAGCGGGAGTCAATGAGCAGTTCTTC; CDR3: CASSSGLAGVNEQFF
J: TRBJ1-1; size: many; D: TRBD1; V: TRBV2; DNA: TGTGCCAGCACCCTGGGACAGGCGAACACTGAAGCTTTCTTT; CDR3: CASTLGQANTEAFF
J: TRBJ2-5; size: few; D: TRBD2; V: TRBV4-1; DNA: TGCGCCAGCAGCCAAGATCGCCAGGGAGGGGAGACCCAGTACTTC; CDR3: CASSQDRQGGETQYF
J: TRBJ2-7; size: many; D: TRBD2; V: TRBV3-1; DNA: TGTGCCAGCAGCCCACTAGCGGGAATCCACGAGCAGTACTTC; CDR3: CASSPLAGIHEQYF
J: TRBJ2-7; size: many; D: NA; V: TRBV18; DNA: TGTGCCAGCTCACCAGACACAAACGAGCAGTACTTC; CDR3: CASSPDTNEQYF
J: TRBJ1-5; size: NA; D: NA; V: TRBV6-2/TRBV6-3; DNA: TGTGCCAGCAGTTACTCAGGGGCCAATCAGCCCCAGCATTTT; CDR3: CASSYSGANQPQHF
J: TRBJ1-1; size: NA; D: NA; V: TRBV3-1; DNA: TGTGCCAGCAGCCCAGCCCGGATGGGGACTGAAGCTTTCTTT; CDR3: CASSPARMGTEAFF
J: TRBJ2-1; size: few; D: TRBD2; V: TRBV7-3; DNA: TGTGCCAGCAGCCGCTCCGGGACTAGCGGACACAATGAGCAGTTCTTC; CDR3: CASSRSGTSGHNEQFF
J: TRBJ2-2; size: NA; D: TRBD2; V: TRBV30; DNA: TGTGCCTGTGGGGACTACAACACCGGGGAGCTGTTTTTT; CDR3: CACGDYNTGELFF